This T cell receptor (beta chain) is from a study of shared clonotypes between healthy human individuals. TCRdb keeps only in-frame clones here, not all; method: immunoSEQ multiplex PCR. The sample carries about 510,000 clones, approximately 95% recorded once. V lost 5 bases to trimming and J lost 3 bases, with 14 bases between them. CDR1 and CDR2 (germline): MDHEN, SYDVKM. The CDR3 covers 15 residues. This chain links TRBV28 with TRBJ1-3; maybe TRBD1 (5 bases). This TCR was sampled from a woman aged 25 to 39 in good health. The sequenced sample consisted of naive CD4+ T cells sorted from blood. Regarding subset: CD45RA+ positively selected. The CDR3 coding sequence is TGTGCCAGCAGTCTACCGGCGGGGGGTGGAAACACCATATATTTT. This codes for CASSLPAGGGNTIYF.